This T cell receptor beta chain derives from a study of T cell changes during pregnancy in multiple sclerosis (dated by TCRdb to the late 2010s). About the study as a whole: The study looked at changes in the T cell repertoire across pregnancy in women with multiple sclerosis.

Library preparation was by the immunoSEQ multiplex PCR assay. Not all clones reach the TCRdb copy of this immuneACCESS table, which keeps in-frame sequences only. Checked studies attribute under half of the gap to unresolved V genes and leave the rest unexplained. This sample is represented by roughly 93,000 clones; 80% to 95% of them were singletons. 2% to 2.5% of the sample comes from the top ten. Regarding this clone: The specificity of this receptor is unknown. No clone much larger than this one lies a single base away; base qualities are absent.

Trimming takes 0 bases off V and 7 bases off J; junction bases not matched to a gene: 10. Sequences SGHDT (CDR1) and YYEEEE (CDR2) are obtained from the germline V gene. Counted from cysteine to phenylalanine, this CDR3 has 16 amino acids. The only DNA kept is the CDR3, 48 bases in frame from the first base. This sample comprised peripheral blood, obtained after pregnancy. The sequence derives from a female donor with multiple sclerosis, enrolled in a pregnancy study. This chain is built from TRBV5-6 and TRBJ2-1; 7 bases in the middle match TRBD2. The sequenced DNA: TGTGCCAGCAGCTTGGGTGGCGGGAGCTTAACTAATGAGCAGTTCTTC. The encoded protein is CASSLGGGSLTNEQFF.